Here is one TCR beta chain with its context. The sample originates from a study of blood T cell repertoires in COVID-19. Study overall: The cDNA or gDNA used as material had been derived from T cells, B-cell-depleted T cells, or PBMCs.

Per the authors' pipeline: Reference gene primer amplification yielded estimated nucleated cell counts. The data were produced by immunoSEQ multiplex PCR, yet TCRdb's version contains in-frame clones alone and is incomplete. V and J calls plus clone size are reproduced from that table; the DNA served to infer D and trimming. Among 130,000 to 150,000 clones listed, more than 75% were seen once. With 6 bases clipped from V and 1 base from J, the junction kept 8 bases outside the gene matches. CDR1 and CDR2 (germline): SEHNR, FQNEAQ (reference sequence). The length of the CDR3 is 17 residues. This clonotype originated in a woman aged 45-59 years with active or convalescent COVID-19. The sequencing sample was made of peripheral blood. The chain recombines TRBV7-9 with TRBJ1-4; the match to TRBD1 covers 10 bases. CDR3 region: CASSSGQGGLTNEKLFF. The CDR3 region has the DNA TGTGCCAGCAGTTCAGGACAGGGGGGGTTAACTAATGAAAAACTGTTTTTT.